This T cell receptor (beta chain) originates from a study of PD-1 blockade in classical Hodgkin lymphoma (dated by TCRdb to the early 2020s). About the full investigation: Nivolumab dosing was 3 mg/kg intravenously every 2 weeks, continuing until either disease progression or unacceptable toxicity. The study used CyTOF and TCR beta sequencing to define a peripheral blood immune signature of response to PD-1 blockade in classical Hodgkin lymphoma. Overall results and qualifications from the work: The study covered only a single clinical trial cohort, and the causes of the repertoire differences, possibly disease activity or prior therapy, were still not defined. Among trial patients, those achieving complete response had baseline diversity similar to that of newly diagnosed patients, while diversity was significantly lower in partial responders and progressors. Baseline TCR diversity was reported as lower in newly diagnosed patients than in healthy donors, and lower still in relapsed/refractory patients. CD4+ but not CD8+ TCR diversity rose significantly by C4D1 (p=0.0027 vs p=0.16), most apparent in complete responders (p=0.02). Lower diversity was observed in patients in whom nivolumab was started less than 1 year after ASCT, and these patients were excluded from later analyses so that confounding by immune reconstitution would be avoided.

Worth noting for this clone: Its antigen is unknown. No qualities accompany the bases; no much larger clone lies one base away.

Trimming removed 8 bases from V and 6 bases from J, leaving 17 bases between the germline ends. The germline V gene provides CDR1 MDHEN and CDR2 SYDVKM. Including the terminal cysteine and phenylalanine, the CDR3 comprises 14 residues. Only the CDR3 portion is preserved as DNA: 42 bases, with reading frame beginning at the first base. The Qiagen DNeasy kit was used to extract genomic DNA both from unsorted PBMCs and from the negatively selected CD4+ and CD8+ fractions. Amplification of TCR beta CDR3 regions was done by immunoSEQ multiplex PCR with primers that anneal to V and J segments. A synthetic immune receptor repertoire was used to minimize amplification bias, and any residual bias was removed computationally once sequencing was done. In the authors' own workflow: Repertoire diversity was quantified as the Shannon entropy index using custom Python scripts. Unsorted, CD4+ and CD8+ repertoires were examined separately, except in combined analyses, for which CD4+ and CD8+ sequences were merged in silico. Clonal expansion was defined as at least a 2-fold frequency increase after treatment relative to C1D1, with a pseudocount of 0.5 for undetected baseline clones. Singleton clones were defined as clones with 0 or 1 copy at C1D1, and non-singleton clones were defined as clones with 2 or more copies. Clones expanded in unsorted samples were assigned a CD4+, CD8+ or unknown annotation through matching of protein sequences in sorted samples from the same patient. Diversity changes from C1D1 to C4D1 were tested in paired samples using Wilcoxon tests. TCRdb holds this immuneACCESS table with in-frame rearrangements only. Some clones are missing; in checked studies, unresolved V genes explain under half, and the rest has no known cause. Clonal size and the V and J genes are those of that table, whereas D and trimming came from the DNA. This sample lists around 21,000 clones; about four fifths were detected once. About 7% of the sample goes to the ten largest clones.

In light of the paper, this sample's time point label describes: cycle 4 day 1 (C4D1), after 5 to 7 weeks of nivolumab. Every trial patient had relapsed after autologous stem cell transplantation, and cohorts A, B and C differed in prior brentuximab vedotin exposure. Using a Miltenyi CD8+ T cell isolation kit, CD8+ T cells were purified from thawed PBMCs through magnetic negative selection. A total of 50 to 70 patients with relapsed/refractory classical Hodgkin lymphoma made up the trial cohort, and each patient's best overall response was complete response, partial response or progressive disease. Trial patients were treated with single-agent nivolumab in the multi-cohort phase II CheckMate 205 trial. An independent review committee assessed best overall response using the 2007 International Working Group response criteria. Trial PBMCs were collected immediately before nivolumab initiation (C1D1) and during therapy at cycle 2 day 1 and cycle 4 day 1. Peripheral blood was collected in 8 mL Vacutainer Cell Preparation Tubes, from which PBMCs were isolated by centrifugation and then cryopreserved. Purified CD4+ and CD8+ fractions were prepared only for cases in which an additional PBMC sample was available. On LS columns in a quadroMACS separator, the magnetically labelled cells were depleted, and the flow-through was collected as the purified fraction.

Sequencing was performed on CD8+ T cells from blood, taken before the fourth cycle of nivolumab. This receptor was obtained from a human donor with classical Hodgkin lymphoma. This receptor chain uses TRBV28 and TRBJ1-5; a tentative D match to TRBD1 spans 5 bases. The CDR3 amino acid sequence is: CASAIRGLSQPQHF. The DNA sequence is as follows: TGTGCCAGCGCGATAAGGGGATTGAGTCAGCCCCAGCATTTT.